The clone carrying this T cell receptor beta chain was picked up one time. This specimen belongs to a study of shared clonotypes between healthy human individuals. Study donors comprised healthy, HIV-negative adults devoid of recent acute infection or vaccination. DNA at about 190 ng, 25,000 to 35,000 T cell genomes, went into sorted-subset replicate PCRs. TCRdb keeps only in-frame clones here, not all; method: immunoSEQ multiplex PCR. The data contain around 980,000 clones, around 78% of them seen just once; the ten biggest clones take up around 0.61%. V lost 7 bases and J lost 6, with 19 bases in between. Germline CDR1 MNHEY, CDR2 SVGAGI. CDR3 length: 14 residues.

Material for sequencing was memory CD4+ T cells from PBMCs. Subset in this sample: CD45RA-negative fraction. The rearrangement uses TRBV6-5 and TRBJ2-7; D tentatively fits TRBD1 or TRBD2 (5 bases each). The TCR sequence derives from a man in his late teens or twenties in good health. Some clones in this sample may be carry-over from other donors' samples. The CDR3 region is CASTPSGRAVEQYF. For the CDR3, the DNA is TGTGCCAGCACCCCTTCGGGACGCGCGGTCGAGCAGTACTTC.